Shown below are 12 T cell receptor beta chains from a single sample sequenced in a study of blood T cells in healthy people across ages (dated by TCRdb to the mid-2010s). The library relied on 5' RACE. Sequenced using an Illumina HiSeq 2500. The second PCR ran for roughly 7 to 12 cycles and used a J-beta primer mix along with a sample-barcoded 5' primer. Using fastp at Q25 and MiXCR, TCRdb reprocessed the public reads and kept productive beta chains. CDR3 protein sequences are deduplicated, and each keeps its most common genes and DNA. The sample data list fewer than 900,000 distinct CDR3 sequences, and about 36% of these were observed just once. 10% to 15% of the sample rests with the top ten. Sequencing was performed on blood. The receptors here all came from a young man in good health.

This clonotype was seen many times. The junction differs from germline at one of its ends, possibly a read error. This chain connects TRBV12-3 or TRBV12-4 to TRBJ2-3; a weak D match, TRBD2 (6 bases). CDR3 length: 12 amino acids. The CDR3 region has the DNA TGTACCAGCAGTTTGGGGGGAGATACGCAGTATTTT. Residues: CTSSLGGDTQYF.

The gene calls are TRBV6-2 or TRBV6-3 and TRBJ2-3; D gene unclear. The V and J ends lost 0 bases and 2 bases respectively, with 12 bases between them. The CDR3 totals 16 residues. Per the germline V gene, CDR1 is MNHEY and CDR2 is SVGEGT. The CDR3 reads CASSYSGRVTTDTQYF. The CDR3 region has the DNA TGTGCCAGCAGTTACTCGGGCAGAGTGACCACAGATACGCAGTATTTT.

This clonotype showed up just a few times. The rearrangement uses TRBV12-3 or TRBV12-4 and TRBJ1-5; TRBD1 aligns across 7 bases. V trimming: 5 bases; J trimming: 3 bases; junction bases outside the gene matches: 10. The CDR3 covers 16 residues. The CDR3 DNA reads TGTGCCAGCAGTCAACAGGGGCCCCACCCCAATCAGCCCCAGCATTTT. Its protein is CASSQQGPHPNQPQHF.

This clonotype was observed at least ten times. The rearrangement links TRBV7-2 to TRBJ2-1, with 8 bases aligning to TRBD1. The CDR3 has 15 amino acids. From germline, CDR1 is SGHTA and CDR2 FQGNSA. With V trimmed by 5 bases and J by 4 bases, 7 bases remained unmatched. CDR3 DNA sequence: TGTGCCAGCAGCACAGGACAGGGTGCGTACAATGAGCAGTTCTTC. Translation gives CASSTGQGAYNEQFF.

The chain joins TRBV7-8 to TRBJ2-1, with 7 positions matching TRBD1. The J call may not be correct, given that the DNA end is closer to TRBJ2-7. This CDR3 is built from 16 residues. Germline CDR1 SGHVS, CDR2 FQNEAQ. The CDR3 sequence is CASSSEQGMPYNEQYF. The CDR3 DNA sequence: TGTGCCAGCAGCTCCGAACAGGGGATGCCCTACAATGAGCAGTACTTC.

Comment on this clonotype: An end of the junction does not agree with germline; a read error may underlie this. J is TRBJ2-2 and V is TRBV19, with D unresolved. In germline, CDR1 is LNHDA, CDR2 SQIVND (reference sequence). The CDR3 length is 13 residues. This chain's CDR3 is CVSMRLNTGELFF. CDR3 coding DNA: TGTGTCAGTATGAGACTGAACACCGGGGAGCTGTTTTTT.

This clonotype was seen at least ten times. The CDR3 here is CASSFGGNRNGYTF. For the CDR3, the DNA is TGCGCCAGCAGCTTCGGGGGAAATAGGAATGGCTACACCTTC. The chain uses TRBV5-1 and TRBJ1-2, with D possibly TRBD1 on 5 matching bases. The CDR3 is made up of 14 amino acids. Germline values: CDR1 SGHRS, CDR2 YFSETQ. Trimming shortened V by 2 bases and J by 6 bases, and 14 bases separated the two germline ends. Full variable domain (outside the CDR3, taken from reference TRBV5-1 and TRBJ1-2): KAGVTQTPRYLIKTRGQQVTLSCSPISGHRSVSWYQQTPGQGLQFLFEYFSETQRNKGNFPGRFSGRQFSNSRSEMNVSTLELGDSALYLCASSFGGNRNGYTFGSGTRLTVV.

Remarks on this clonotype: Possible read error: a much larger clone is one base away. This chain connects TRBV12-3 or TRBV12-4 to TRBJ2-4; D possibly matches TRBD1 or TRBD2 (5 bases each). The J call may be mistaken, given a closer DNA end match to TRBJ2-5. The CDR3 loop spans 14 amino acids. As DNA, the CDR3 is TGTGCCAGCAGTCCCTGGGGGTTACAAGAGACCCAGTACTTC. This encodes CASSPWGLQETQYF.

The rearrangement links TRBV7-2 to TRBJ2-3; possible D gene TRBD2, 7 bases. Trimming removed 5 bases at V and 8 bases at J, with 23 bases between. The CDR3 loop spans 16 amino acids. Per the germline V gene, CDR1 is SGHTA and CDR2 is FQGNSA. CDR3 DNA sequence: TGTGCCAGCAGCCTAGGGGGGGGTCCCAGGGGATCTACGCAGTATTTT. Residues: CASSLGGGPRGSTQYF.

The chain carries TRBV7-2 and TRBJ2-3; 8 nucleotides match TRBD1. V was pared by 5 bases and J by 4 bases, with 8 bases of the junction left unmatched. Germline-derived CDR1 and CDR2 are SGHTA and FQGNSA. CDR3 length: 15 amino acids. The CDR3 region has the DNA TGTGCCAGCAGCCTTCTGGACAGGGTTTCAGATACGCAGTATTTT. Translation: CASSLLDRVSDTQYF. The whole variable domain, remainder taken from reference TRBV7-2 and TRBJ2-3, is GAGVSQSPSNKVTEKGKDVELRCDPISGHTALYWYRQSLGQGLEFLIYFQGNSAPDKSGLPSDRFSAERTGGSVSTLTIQRTQQEDSAVYLCASSLLDRVSDTQYFGPGTRLTVL.

The chain carries TRBV28 and TRBJ2-1, with a tentative D call TRBD2 (6 bases). Trimming shortened V by 3 bases and J by 13 bases, and 28 bases separated the two germline ends. The CDR3 has 17 residues. CDR1 MDHEN and CDR2 SYDVKM come from the germline V gene. The CDR3 coding sequence is TGTGCCAGCAGTTTTAACGTTGCGGGGACCATCCAAGAGACCCAGTTCTTC. Amino acids: CASSFNVAGTIQETQFF.

The table lists this clonotype with many counts. The chain employs TRBV6-5 and TRBJ2-7; D is perhaps TRBD1 (6 bases). V lost 4 bases to trimming and J lost 6 bases, with 16 bases between them. The CDR3 sequence is 14 residues long. Germline V lookup: CDR1 MNHEY, CDR2 SVGAGI. CDR3 loop: CASSSTLGASEQYF. As DNA, the CDR3 is TGTGCCAGCAGTTCCACCTTGGGGGCTAGCGAGCAGTACTTC.